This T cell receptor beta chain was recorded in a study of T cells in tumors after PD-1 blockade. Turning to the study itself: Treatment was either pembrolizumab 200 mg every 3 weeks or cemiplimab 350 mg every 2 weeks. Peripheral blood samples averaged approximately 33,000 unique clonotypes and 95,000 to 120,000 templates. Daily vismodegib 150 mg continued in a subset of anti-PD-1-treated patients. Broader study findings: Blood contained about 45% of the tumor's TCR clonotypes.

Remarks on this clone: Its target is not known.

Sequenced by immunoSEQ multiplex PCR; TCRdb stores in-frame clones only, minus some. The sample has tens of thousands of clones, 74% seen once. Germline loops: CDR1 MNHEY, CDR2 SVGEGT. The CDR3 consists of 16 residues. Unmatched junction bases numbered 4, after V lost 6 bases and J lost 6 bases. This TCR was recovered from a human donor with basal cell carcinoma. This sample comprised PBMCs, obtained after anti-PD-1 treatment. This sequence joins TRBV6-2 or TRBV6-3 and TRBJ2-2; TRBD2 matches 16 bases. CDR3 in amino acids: CASSWGLAGGPGELFF. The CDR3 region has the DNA TGTGCCAGCAGCTGGGGACTAGCGGGGGGGCCCGGGGAGCTGTTTTTT.